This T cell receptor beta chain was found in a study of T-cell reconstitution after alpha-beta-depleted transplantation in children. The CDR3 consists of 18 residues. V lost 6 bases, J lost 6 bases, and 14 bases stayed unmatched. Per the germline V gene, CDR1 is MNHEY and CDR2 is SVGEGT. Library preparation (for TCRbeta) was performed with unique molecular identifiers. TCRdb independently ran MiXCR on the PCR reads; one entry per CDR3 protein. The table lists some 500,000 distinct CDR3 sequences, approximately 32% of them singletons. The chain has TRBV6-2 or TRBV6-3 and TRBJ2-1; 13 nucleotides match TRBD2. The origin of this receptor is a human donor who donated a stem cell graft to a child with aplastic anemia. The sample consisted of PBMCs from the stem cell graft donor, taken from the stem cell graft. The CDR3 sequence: CASRPIDRLAGGANEQFF. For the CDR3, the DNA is TGTGCCAGCAGACCCATCGATCGACTAGCGGGAGGAGCCAATGAGCAGTTCTTC.